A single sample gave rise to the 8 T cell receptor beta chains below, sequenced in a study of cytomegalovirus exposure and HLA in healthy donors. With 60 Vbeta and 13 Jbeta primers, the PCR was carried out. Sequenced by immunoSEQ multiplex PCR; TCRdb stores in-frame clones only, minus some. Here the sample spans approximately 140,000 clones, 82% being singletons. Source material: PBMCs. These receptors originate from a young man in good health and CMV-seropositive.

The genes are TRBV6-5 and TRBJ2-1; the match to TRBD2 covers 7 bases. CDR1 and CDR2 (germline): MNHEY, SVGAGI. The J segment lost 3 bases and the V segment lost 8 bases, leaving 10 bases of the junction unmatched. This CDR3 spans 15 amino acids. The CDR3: CASGLALADYNEQFF. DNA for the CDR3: TGTGCCAGCGGCCTGGCCCTAGCGGACTACAATGAGCAGTTCTTC.

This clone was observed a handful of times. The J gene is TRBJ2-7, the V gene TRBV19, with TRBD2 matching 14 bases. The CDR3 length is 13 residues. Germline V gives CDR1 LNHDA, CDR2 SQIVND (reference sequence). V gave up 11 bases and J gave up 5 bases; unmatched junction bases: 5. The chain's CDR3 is CASTSGRANEQYF. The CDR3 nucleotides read TGTGCCTCGACTAGCGGGAGGGCCAACGAGCAGTACTTC.

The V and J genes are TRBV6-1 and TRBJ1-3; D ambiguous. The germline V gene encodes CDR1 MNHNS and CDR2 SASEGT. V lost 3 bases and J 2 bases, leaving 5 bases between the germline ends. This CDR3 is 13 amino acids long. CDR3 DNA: TGTGCCAGCAGTGAGTGGCCTGGAAACACCATATATTTT. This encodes CASSEWPGNTIYF.

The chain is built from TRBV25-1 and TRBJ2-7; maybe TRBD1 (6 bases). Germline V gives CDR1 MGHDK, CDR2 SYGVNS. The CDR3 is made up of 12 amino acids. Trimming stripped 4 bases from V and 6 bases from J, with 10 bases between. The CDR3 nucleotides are TGTGCCAGCAGTGCTCACAGGGCCGAGCAGTACTTC. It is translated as CASSAHRAEQYF.

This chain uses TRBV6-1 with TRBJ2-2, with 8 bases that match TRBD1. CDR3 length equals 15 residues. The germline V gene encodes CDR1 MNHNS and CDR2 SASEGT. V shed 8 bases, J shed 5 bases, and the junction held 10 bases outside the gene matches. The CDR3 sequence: CASVFGTGLTGELFF. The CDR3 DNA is TGTGCCAGCGTTTTCGGGACAGGATTAACCGGGGAGCTGTTTTTT.

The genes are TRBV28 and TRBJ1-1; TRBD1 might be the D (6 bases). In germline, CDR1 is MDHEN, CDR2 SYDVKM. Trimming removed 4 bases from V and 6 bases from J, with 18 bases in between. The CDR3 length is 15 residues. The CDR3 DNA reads TGTGCCAGCAGTTCGATGCGAGGGGGACCCCCTGAAGCTTTCTTT. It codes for CASSSMRGGPPEAFF.

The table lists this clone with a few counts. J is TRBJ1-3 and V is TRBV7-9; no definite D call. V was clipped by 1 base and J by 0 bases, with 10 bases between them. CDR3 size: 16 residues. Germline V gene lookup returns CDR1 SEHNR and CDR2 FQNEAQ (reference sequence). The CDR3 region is CASSLGSLSSGNTIYF. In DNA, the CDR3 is TGTGCCAGCAGCTTAGGTTCTTTGAGCTCTGGAAACACCATATATTTT.

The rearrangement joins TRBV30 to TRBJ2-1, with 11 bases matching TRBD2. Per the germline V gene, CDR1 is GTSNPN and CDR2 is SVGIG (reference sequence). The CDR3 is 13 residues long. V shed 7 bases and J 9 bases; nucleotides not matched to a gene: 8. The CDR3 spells CALMLAGGSEQFF. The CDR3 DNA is TGTGCCTTGATGTTAGCGGGAGGGAGTGAGCAGTTCTTC.